A single sample gave rise to the 6 T cell receptor beta chains below, sequenced in a study of vaccination and CD4 T cells after COVID-19. Their target antigens are unknown. Scientists ran DNA taken from cultured CD4+ T cells through the Oncomine TCR Beta short-read assay for sequencing. Cultured CD4+ T cells were the source of extracted genomic DNA. TCRdb passed the PCR reads through MiXCR, listing each CDR3 protein once. This sample has under 10,000 distinct CDR3 sequences, with around a third found just once. Treatment here: roughly 10-day PBMC culture with coronavirus spike peptide pools or control peptides (ViraFEST assay). The unexposed donor gave CD4+ T cells before the COVID-19 pandemic (2011-2018). The sequenced sample was CD4+ T cells from blood, cultured in vitro. Receptors were obtained from a human donor in good health.

This clonotype was found a few times. CDR3 loop: CSALRPPGYGYTF. For the CDR3, the DNA is TGCAGCGCTTTAAGACCGCCGGGGTATGGCTACACCTTC. This chain uses TRBV29-1 with TRBJ1-2; D is ambiguous. The germline V and J ends were trimmed by 7 bases and 5 bases, with 17 bases remaining between them. CDR3 size: 13 residues. Per germline, CDR1 SQVTM and CDR2 ANQGSEA.

This chain links TRBV28 with TRBJ2-5, with 11 positions matching TRBD1. The CDR3 covers 14 residues. V dropped 6 bases and J dropped 4; count of bases not matched to a gene: 4. Germline CDR1 MDHEN, CDR2 SYDVKM. This CDR3 is CASSRTGGSETQYF. The CDR3 coding sequence is TGTGCCAGCAGCCGGACAGGGGGCTCAGAGACCCAGTACTTC.

This clonotype came up once. The V gene is TRBV6-5, the J gene TRBJ2-1, with TRBD2 identical over 8 bases. In germline, CDR1 is MNHEY, CDR2 SVGAGI. The ends lost 2 bases at V and 6 bases at J; junction bases unmatched: 6. This CDR3 is built from 15 residues. CDR3 in amino acids: CASSYPGTSRNEQFF. CDR3 in DNA: TGTGCCAGCAGTTACCCCGGGACTAGTCGCAATGAGCAGTTCTTC.

The chain links TRBV6-2 or TRBV6-3 to TRBJ2-5; D is possibly TRBD1 or TRBD2 (6 bases each). The CDR3 has 15 amino acids. V dropped 6 bases and J dropped 1 base, with 15 bases sitting between them. From germline, CDR1 is MNHEY and CDR2 SVGEGT. CDR3 DNA sequence: TGTGCCAGCAGCCCAGGGGACTTACTCCAAGAGACCCAGTACTTC. Protein sequence: CASSPGDLLQETQYF.

The V call is TRBV6-2 or TRBV6-3, the J call TRBJ2-1, with 7 nucleotides matching TRBD2. CDR1 and CDR2 from the germline V gene are MNHEY and SVGEGT. The J segment lost 4 bases and the V segment lost 0 bases, leaving 3 bases of the junction unmatched. This CDR3 is built from 15 residues. CDR3 nucleotides: TGTGCCAGCAGTTACTCCCTAGCGGCGTACAATGAGCAGTTCTTC. Protein: CASSYSLAAYNEQFF.

The CDR3 sequence is CASSPPGALGYTF. DNA of the CDR3: TGTGCCAGCAGCCCTCCGGGGGCGCTTGGCTACACCTTC. The V call is TRBV6-1, the J call TRBJ1-2, with TRBD1 as a possible D gene (6 bases). V was pared by 6 bases and J by 7 bases, with 15 bases between. Per the germline V gene, CDR1 is MNHNS and CDR2 is SASEGT. The CDR3 loop spans 13 amino acids.